Sequencing of this T cell receptor beta chain was carried out in a study of CD8+ T cells in alopecia areata. Study context: Dosing with tofacitinib proceeded for 6 to 18 months, followed by 6 months off drug.

cDNA reverse transcribed from extracted RNA served as the sequencing template. Profiling relied on immunoSEQ multiplex PCR, and the TCRdb table lists in-frame clones only, not all of them. The table lists about 200,000 clones, around two fifths of them singletons. Treatment given: oral pan-JAK inhibitor, 5-10 mg twice daily. As for this clone: What it recognizes is unknown.

The study, taken as a whole, reports: Lesional tissue from the scalp (especially in alopecia totalis/universalis) showed higher clonality than normal scalp.

V gave up 0 bases and J gave up 5 bases; unmatched junction bases: 11. Germline V CDR1 and CDR2: SGDLS, YYNGEE. The CDR3 runs 17 residues. The TCR comes from a human donor with alopecia areata. The chain has TRBV9 and TRBJ2-7, with 10 bases identical to TRBD2. Specimen: CD4+ T cells sorted from blood, collected at roughly week 30, from a patient treated with tofacitinib. The CDR3 DNA reads TGTGCCAGCAGCGTAGGCCCAGCGGGGGGGCCTCAGGACGAGCAGTACTTC. Encoded protein: CASSVGPAGGPQDEQYF.